The following is a T cell receptor beta chain sequence with its context. Its antigen remains unknown. As to time point: pre-sensitization, week 0. Described treatment: therapeutic diphenylcyclopropenone sensitization with weekly scalp DPC. Whole blood that had not been fractionated was the source of extracted total RNA. CDR1 is SEHNR, CDR2 FQNEAQ, per germline (reference sequence). V was shortened by 4 bases and J by 2 bases, with 10 bases between the two germline ends. The CDR3 covers 14 residues. The data derive from a study of human T cells and chemical hapten exposure. Overall study results and limits: Significantly more large CDR3 similarity clusters arose among expanded TCRs than among controls.

Attachment of unique molecular identifiers to individual cDNA molecules was performed in the library. Original processing methods: With a range of roughly 20,000 to 750,000, the median per sample was roughly 95,000 TCRs. TCRdb recomputed calls from the RACE reads with MiXCR, one row per CDR3 protein. TCRdb's processing, not the authors' own work, is the source of the V and J calls. The sample records roughly 110,000 distinct CDR3 sequences, more than 10% being singletons. The V and J genes are TRBV7-9 and TRBJ2-3; D gene ambiguous. This sample comprised whole blood, obtained in connection with sensitization to the hapten diphenylcyclopropenone (DPC). The TCR sequence derives from a woman between 50 and 59 years old with alopecia areata. Some clones in this sample may be carry-over from other donors' samples. Here the CDR3 DNA reads TGTGCCAGCAGCTCCGGTCACCCCACAGATACGCAGTATTTT. Encoded protein: CASSSGHPTDTQYF.